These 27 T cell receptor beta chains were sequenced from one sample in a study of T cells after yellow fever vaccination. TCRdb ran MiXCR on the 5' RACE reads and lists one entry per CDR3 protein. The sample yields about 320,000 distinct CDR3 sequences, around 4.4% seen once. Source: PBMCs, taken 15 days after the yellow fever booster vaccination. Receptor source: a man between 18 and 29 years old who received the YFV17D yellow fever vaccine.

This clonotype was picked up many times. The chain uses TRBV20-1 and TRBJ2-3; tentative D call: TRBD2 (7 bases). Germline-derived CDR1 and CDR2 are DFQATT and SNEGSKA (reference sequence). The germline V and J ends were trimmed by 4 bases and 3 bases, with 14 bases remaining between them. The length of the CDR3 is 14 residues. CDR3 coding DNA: TGCAGTGCTAACCCGGGGGGCCAGACAGATACGCAGTATTTT. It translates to CSANPGGQTDTQYF.

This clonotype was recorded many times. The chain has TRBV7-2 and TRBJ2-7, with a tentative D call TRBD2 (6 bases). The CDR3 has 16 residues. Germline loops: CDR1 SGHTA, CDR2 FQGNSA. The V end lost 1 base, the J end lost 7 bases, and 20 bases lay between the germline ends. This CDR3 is CASSLEEPGTHWEQYF. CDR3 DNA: TGTGCCAGCAGCTTAGAGGAACCCGGGACTCATTGGGAGCAGTACTTC. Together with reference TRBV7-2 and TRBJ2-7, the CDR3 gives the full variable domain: GAGVSQSPSNKVTEKGKDVELRCDPISGHTALYWYRQSLGQGLEFLIYFQGNSAPDKSGLPSDRFSAERTGGSVSTLTIQRTQQEDSAVYLCASSLEEPGTHWEQYFGPGTRLTVT.

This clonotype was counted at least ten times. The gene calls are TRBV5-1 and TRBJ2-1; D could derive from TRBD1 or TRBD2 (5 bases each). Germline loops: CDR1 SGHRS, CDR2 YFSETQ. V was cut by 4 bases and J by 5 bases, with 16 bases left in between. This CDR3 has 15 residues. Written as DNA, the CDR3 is TGCGCCAGCAGCGTGTCCCGGGACCGAGACAATGAGCAGTTCTTC. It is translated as CASSVSRDRDNEQFF.

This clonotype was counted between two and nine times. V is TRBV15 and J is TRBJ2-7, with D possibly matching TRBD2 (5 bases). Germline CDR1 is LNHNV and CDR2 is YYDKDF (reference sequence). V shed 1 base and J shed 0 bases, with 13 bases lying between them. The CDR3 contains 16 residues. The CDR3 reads CATSRVVAGFSYEQYV. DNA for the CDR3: TGTGCCACCAGCAGAGTCGTGGCGGGCTTCTCCTACGAGCAGTACGTC.

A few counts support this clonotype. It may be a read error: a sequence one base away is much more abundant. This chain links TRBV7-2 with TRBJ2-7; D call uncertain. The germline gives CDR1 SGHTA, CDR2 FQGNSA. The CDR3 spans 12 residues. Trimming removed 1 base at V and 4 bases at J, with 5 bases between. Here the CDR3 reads CASSLGFYEQYF. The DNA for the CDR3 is TGTGCCAGCAGCTTAGGCTTTTACGAGCAGTACTTC.

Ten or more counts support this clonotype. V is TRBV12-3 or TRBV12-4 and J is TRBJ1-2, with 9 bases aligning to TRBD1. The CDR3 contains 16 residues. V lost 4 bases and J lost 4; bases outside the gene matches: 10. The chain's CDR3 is CASSSRTGANPYGYTF. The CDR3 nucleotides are TGTGCCAGCAGTTCTAGGACAGGGGCTAACCCCTATGGCTACACCTTC.

CDR3 sequence: CSASSPLADEQFF. CDR3 DNA sequence: TGCAGTGCTAGTTCTCCACTAGCCGATGAGCAGTTCTTC. The chain employs TRBV20-1 and TRBJ2-1; maybe TRBD2 (6 bases). In germline, CDR1 is DFQATT, CDR2 SNEGSKA (reference sequence). The CDR3 is 13 amino acids. The V and J ends lost 3 bases and 8 bases respectively, with 14 bases between them.

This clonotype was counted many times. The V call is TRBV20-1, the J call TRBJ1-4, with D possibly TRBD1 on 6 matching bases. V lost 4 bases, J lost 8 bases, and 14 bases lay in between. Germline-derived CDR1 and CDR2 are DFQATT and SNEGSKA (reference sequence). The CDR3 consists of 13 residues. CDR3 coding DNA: TGCAGTGCTACGGACAGAATACAAGAAAAACTGTTTTTT. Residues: CSATDRIQEKLFF.

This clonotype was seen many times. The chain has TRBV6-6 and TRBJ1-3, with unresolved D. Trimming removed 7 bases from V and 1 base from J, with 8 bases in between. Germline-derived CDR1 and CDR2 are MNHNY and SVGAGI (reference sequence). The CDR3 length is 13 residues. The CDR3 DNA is TGTGCCAGCATCCAACAATCTGGAAACACCATATATTTT. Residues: CASIQQSGNTIYF.

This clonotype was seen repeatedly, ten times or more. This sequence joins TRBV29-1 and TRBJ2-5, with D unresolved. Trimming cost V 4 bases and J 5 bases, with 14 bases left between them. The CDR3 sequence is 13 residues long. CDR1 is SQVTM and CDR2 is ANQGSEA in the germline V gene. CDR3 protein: CSVVWPLVETQYF. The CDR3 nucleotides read TGCAGCGTTGTATGGCCACTGGTGGAGACCCAGTACTTC.

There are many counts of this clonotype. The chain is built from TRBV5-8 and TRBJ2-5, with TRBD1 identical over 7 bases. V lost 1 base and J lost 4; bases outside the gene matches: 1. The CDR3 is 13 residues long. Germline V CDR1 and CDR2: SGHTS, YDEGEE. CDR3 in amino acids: CASSLRGPETQYF. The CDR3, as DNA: TGTGCCAGCAGCTTGAGGGGGCCAGAGACCCAGTACTTC.

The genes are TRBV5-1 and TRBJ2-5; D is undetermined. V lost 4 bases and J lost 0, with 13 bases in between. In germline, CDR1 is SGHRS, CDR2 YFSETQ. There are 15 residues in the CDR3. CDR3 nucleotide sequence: TGCGCCAGCAGCCGCTGGACCTCACACCAAGAGACCCAGTACTTC. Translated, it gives CASSRWTSHQETQYF.

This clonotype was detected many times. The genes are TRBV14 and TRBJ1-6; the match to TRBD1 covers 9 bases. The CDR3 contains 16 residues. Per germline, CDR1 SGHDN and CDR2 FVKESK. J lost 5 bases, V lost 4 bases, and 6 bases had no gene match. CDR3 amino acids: CASSPLDRGNNSPLHF. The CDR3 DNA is TGTGCCAGCAGCCCCCTGGACAGGGGAAATAATTCACCCCTCCACTTT.

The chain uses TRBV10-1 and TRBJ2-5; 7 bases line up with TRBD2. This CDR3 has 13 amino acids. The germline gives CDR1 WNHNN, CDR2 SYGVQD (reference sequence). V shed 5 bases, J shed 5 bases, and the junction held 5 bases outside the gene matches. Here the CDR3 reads CASSKAGRETQYF. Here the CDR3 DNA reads TGCGCCAGCAGTAAAGCGGGGAGGGAGACCCAGTACTTC.

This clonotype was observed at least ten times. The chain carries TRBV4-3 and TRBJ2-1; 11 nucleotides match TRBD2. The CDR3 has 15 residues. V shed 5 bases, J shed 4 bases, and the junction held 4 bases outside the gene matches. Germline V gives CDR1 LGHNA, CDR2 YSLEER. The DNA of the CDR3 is TGCGCCAGCAGCTTCACTAGCGGGGGTTACAATGAGCAGTTCTTC. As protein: CASSFTSGGYNEQFF.

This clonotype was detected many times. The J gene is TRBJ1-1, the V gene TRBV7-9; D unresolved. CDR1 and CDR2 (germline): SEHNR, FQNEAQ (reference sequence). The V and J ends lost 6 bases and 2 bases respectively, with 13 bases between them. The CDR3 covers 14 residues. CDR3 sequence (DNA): TGTGCCAGCAGGGATCACAATGGTAACACTGAAGCTTTCTTT. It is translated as CASRDHNGNTEAFF.

CDR3 DNA sequence: TGTGCCAGCAGCCTTCTCTCGGGGACCGGCTACACCTTC. It is translated as CASSLLSGTGYTF. The chain is built from TRBV5-5 and TRBJ1-2, with a tentative D call TRBD1 (5 bases). V dropped 4 bases and J dropped 8 bases, with 15 bases sitting between them. The CDR3 contains 13 residues. Germline V gene sequence: CDR1 SGHKS, CDR2 YYEKEE (reference sequence). Full variable domain (outside the CDR3, taken from reference TRBV5-5 and TRBJ1-2): DAGVTQSPTHLIKTRGQQVTLRCSPISGHKSVSWYQQVLGQGPQFIFQYYEKEERGRGNFPDRFSARQFPNYSSELNVNALLLGDSALYLCASSLLSGTGYTFGSGTRLTVV.

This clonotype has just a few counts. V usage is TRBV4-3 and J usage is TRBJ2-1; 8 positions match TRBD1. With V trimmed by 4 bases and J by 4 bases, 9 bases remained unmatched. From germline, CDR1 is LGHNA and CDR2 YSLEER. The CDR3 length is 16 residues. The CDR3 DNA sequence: TGCGCCAGCAGCCGCCTTGGACAGGGATTATACAATGAGCAGTTCTTC. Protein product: CASSRLGQGLYNEQFF.

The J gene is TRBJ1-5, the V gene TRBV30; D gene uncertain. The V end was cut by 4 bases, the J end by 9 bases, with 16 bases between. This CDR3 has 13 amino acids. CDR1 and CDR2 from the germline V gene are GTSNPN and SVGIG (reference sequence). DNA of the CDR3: TGTGCCTGGACCCCCGTGGGCCCCGGGCCCCAGCATTTT. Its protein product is CAWTPVGPGPQHF. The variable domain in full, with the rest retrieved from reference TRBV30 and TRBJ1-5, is SQTIHQWPATLVQPVGSPLSLECTVEGTSNPNLYWYRQAAGRGLQLLFYSVGIGQISSEVPQNLSASRPQDRQFILSSKKLLLSDSGFYLCAWTPVGPGPQHFGDGTRLSIL.

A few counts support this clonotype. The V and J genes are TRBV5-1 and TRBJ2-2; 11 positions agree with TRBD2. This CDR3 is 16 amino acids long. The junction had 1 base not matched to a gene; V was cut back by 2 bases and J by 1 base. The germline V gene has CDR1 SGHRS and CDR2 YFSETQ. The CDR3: CASSLLAGENTGELFF. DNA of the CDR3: TGCGCCAGCAGCTTACTAGCGGGGGAGAACACCGGGGAGCTGTTTTTT.

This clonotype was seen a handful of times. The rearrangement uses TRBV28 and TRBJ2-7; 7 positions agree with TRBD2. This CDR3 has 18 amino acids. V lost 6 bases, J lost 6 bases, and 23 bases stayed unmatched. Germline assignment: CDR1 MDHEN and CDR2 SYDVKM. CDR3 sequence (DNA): TGTGCCAGCAGCCAGTCCGGACTAGGGCCGGGGCTAGTCTTCGAGCAGTACGTC. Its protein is CASSQSGLGPGLVFEQYV.

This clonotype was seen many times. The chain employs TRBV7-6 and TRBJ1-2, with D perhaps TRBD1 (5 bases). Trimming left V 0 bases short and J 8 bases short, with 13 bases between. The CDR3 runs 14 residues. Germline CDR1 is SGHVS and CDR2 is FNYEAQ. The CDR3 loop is CASSLAQGLRGYTF. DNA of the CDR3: TGTGCCAGCAGCTTAGCCCAGGGTTTGCGGGGCTACACCTTC.

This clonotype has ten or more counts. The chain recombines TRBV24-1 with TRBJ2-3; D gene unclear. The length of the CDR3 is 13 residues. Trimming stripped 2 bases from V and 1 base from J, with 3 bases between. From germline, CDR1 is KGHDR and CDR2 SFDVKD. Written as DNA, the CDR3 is TGTGCCACCAGTGATTACCGCACAGATACGCAGTATTTT. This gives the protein CATSDYRTDTQYF.

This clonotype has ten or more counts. DNA for the CDR3: TGTGCCAGCCTCCCCCAGGGGCAGTTCACCGGGGAGCTGTTTTTT. Residues: CASLPQGQFTGELFF. This chain links TRBV27 with TRBJ2-2; maybe TRBD1 (6 bases). Trimming stripped 8 bases from V and 4 bases from J, with 17 bases between. This CDR3 region has 15 residues. Germline values: CDR1 MNHEY, CDR2 SMNVEV (reference sequence).

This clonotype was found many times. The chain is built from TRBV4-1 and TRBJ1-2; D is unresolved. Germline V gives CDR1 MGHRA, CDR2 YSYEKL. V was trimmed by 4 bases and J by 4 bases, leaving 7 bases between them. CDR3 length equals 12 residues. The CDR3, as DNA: TGCGCCAGCAGCCGTAACAGCTATGGCTACACCTTC. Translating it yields CASSRNSYGYTF.

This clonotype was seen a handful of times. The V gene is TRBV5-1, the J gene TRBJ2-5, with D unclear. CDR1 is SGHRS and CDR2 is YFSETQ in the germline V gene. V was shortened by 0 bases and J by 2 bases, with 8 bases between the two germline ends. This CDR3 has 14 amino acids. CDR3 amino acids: CASSLVPEQETQYF. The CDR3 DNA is TGCGCCAGCAGCTTGGTCCCGGAACAAGAGACCCAGTACTTC.

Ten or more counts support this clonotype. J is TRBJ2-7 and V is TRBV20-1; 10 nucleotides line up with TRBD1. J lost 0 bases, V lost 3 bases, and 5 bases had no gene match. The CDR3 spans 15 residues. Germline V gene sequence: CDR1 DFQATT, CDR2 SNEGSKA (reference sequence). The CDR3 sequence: CSARDRGVSSYEQYV. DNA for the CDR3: TGCAGTGCTAGGGACAGGGGGGTAAGCTCCTACGAGCAGTACGTC.